One sample yielded the 20 T cell receptor beta chains listed below, sequenced in a study of identical twins. TCRdb re-called the 5' RACE reads through MiXCR, storing one row per CDR3 protein. The repertoire includes approximately 630,000 distinct CDR3 sequences, around 7.4% of them detected once, and approximately 1.5% sits in the top ten. This sample was also put to use in a study of yellow fever vaccine responses in identical twins.

The material sequenced was PBMCs. The source is a woman in her late teens or twenties in good health.

This clonotype appeared many times. This sequence joins TRBV24-1 and TRBJ2-3; D is uncertain. This CDR3 comprises 13 residues. Germline lookup yields CDR1 KGHDR and CDR2 SFDVKD. V lost 3 bases to trimming and J lost 2 bases, with 5 bases between them. The CDR3: CATSDGYTDTQYF. The CDR3 DNA reads TGTGCCACCAGTGATGGTTACACAGATACGCAGTATTTT.

This clonotype has more than one count but fewer than ten. The chain joins TRBV20-1 to TRBJ1-5, with no clear D. The V gene lost 2 bases and the J gene lost 0 bases, with 11 bases spanning the gap. Germline assignment: CDR1 DFQATT and CDR2 SNEGSKA (reference sequence). The CDR3 sequence is 15 residues long. CDR3 sequence reads: CSARQDGYSNQPQHF. As DNA, the CDR3 is TGCAGTGCTAGACAGGACGGTTATAGCAATCAGCCCCAGCATTTT.

A few counts support this clonotype. J is TRBJ1-1 and V is TRBV27; no firm D call. There are 14 residues in the CDR3. The germline V gene encodes CDR1 MNHEY and CDR2 SMNVEV (reference sequence). Trimming shortened V by 4 bases and J by 3 bases, and 12 bases separated the two germline ends. The CDR3 DNA reads TGTGCCAGCAGTTGGGCCAGACGGGACACTGAAGCTTTCTTT. This encodes CASSWARRDTEAFF.

This clonotype was seen a handful of times. The chain combines TRBV7-6 with TRBJ2-1; 13 bases are shared with TRBD2. The germline V gene has CDR1 SGHVS and CDR2 FNYEAQ. This CDR3 comprises 16 residues. The junction had 6 bases not matched to a gene; V was cut back by 4 bases and J by 6 bases. The CDR3 region is CASSSTSGGVSNEQFF. Here the CDR3 DNA reads TGTGCCAGCAGCTCTACTAGCGGGGGGGTTTCCAATGAGCAGTTCTTC.

This clonotype was seen only a few times. This chain uses TRBV20-1 with TRBJ2-3, with D perhaps assigned TRBD1 or TRBD2 (6 bases each). The CDR3 consists of 15 residues. Germline V gene sequence: CDR1 DFQATT, CDR2 SNEGSKA (reference sequence). The ends were cut back, 0 bases at V and 4 bases at J, with 14 bases in the middle. CDR3 DNA: TGCAGTGCTAGAGATTCGGGGGCCGGGGCAGATACGCAGTATTTT. Residues: CSARDSGAGADTQYF.

This clonotype turned up a few times. The rearrangement uses TRBV2 and TRBJ1-2; 8 bases align to TRBD1. Germline CDR1 reads SNHLY; CDR2 reads FYNNEI. The CDR3 length is 15 residues. Trimming at V came to 6 bases and at J to 6 bases, leaving 12 bases not matched to a gene. CDR3: CASRRSAGGSNGYTF. In nucleotides, the CDR3 is TGTGCCAGCAGGAGGTCCGCAGGGGGCTCGAATGGCTACACCTTC.

This clonotype was detected only a few times. The J gene is TRBJ2-7, the V gene TRBV28; 9 bases align to TRBD1. V lost 6 bases and J lost 6; bases outside the gene matches: 6. The CDR3 consists of 13 residues. Germline CDR1 and CDR2: MDHEN and SYDVKM. CDR3 region: CASRGQGLTEQYV. CDR3 DNA: TGTGCCAGCAGAGGACAGGGGCTCACCGAGCAGTACGTC.

The chain has TRBV10-1 and TRBJ2-5; TRBD2 agrees at 10 bases. After removal of 4 bases from V and 5 bases from J, the junction contained 7 bases not matched to a gene. The CDR3 is made up of 15 amino acids. Per the germline V gene, CDR1 is WNHNN and CDR2 is SYGVQD (reference sequence). CDR3 DNA: TGCGCCAGCAGTGGCCCACTAGCGGGGAACGAGACCCAGTACTTC. Its translation is CASSGPLAGNETQYF.

The rearrangement links TRBV4-1 to TRBJ2-5; TRBD1 aligns across 9 bases. J was trimmed by 5 bases and V by 3 bases; bases with no gene match: 10. Germline CDR1 reads MGHRA; CDR2 reads YSYEKL. CDR3 length: 16 amino acids. CDR3 DNA: TGCGCCAGCAGCCACCCTAGACAGGGGGATGCGGAGACCCAGTACTTC. This codes for CASSHPRQGDAETQYF.

V is TRBV20-1 and J is TRBJ1-2; maybe TRBD1 (6 bases). The CDR3 is made up of 13 amino acids. CDR1 DFQATT and CDR2 SNEGSKA come from the germline V gene (reference sequence). Trimming cost V 1 base and J 2 bases, with 8 bases left between them. The CDR3 here is CSARAGQNYGYTF. Here the CDR3 DNA reads TGCAGTGCTAGAGCCGGACAGAACTATGGCTACACCTTC.

The chain carries TRBV6-5 and TRBJ2-4; no firm D call. Germline V CDR1 and CDR2: MNHEY, SVGAGI. V gave up 7 bases and J gave up 8 bases, with 15 bases separating them. CDR3 length: 13 residues. CDR3 nucleotides: TGTGCCAGCAAGTTGGCCATCTCAGACATTCAGTACTTC. Translated, it gives CASKLAISDIQYF.

The rearrangement uses TRBV5-5 and TRBJ2-5; 9 bases align to TRBD2. This CDR3 has 18 residues. Germline assignment: CDR1 SGHKS and CDR2 YYEKEE (reference sequence). Trimming at V came to 0 bases and at J to 5 bases, leaving 14 bases not matched to a gene. CDR3: CASSLVGVQRGAWETQYF. As DNA, the CDR3 is TGTGCCAGCAGCTTGGTGGGGGTTCAGCGGGGGGCGTGGGAGACCCAGTACTTC.

Ten or more counts support this clonotype. The chain joins TRBV15 to TRBJ2-3, with 10 positions matching TRBD2. V shed 4 bases, J shed 5 bases, and the junction held 3 bases outside the gene matches. The CDR3 contains 14 residues. CDR1 is LNHNV, CDR2 YYDKDF, per germline (reference sequence). CDR3 bases: TGTGCCACCAGCACCCGACTAGCGGGAGATACGCAGTATTTT. Translating gives CATSTRLAGDTQYF.

This clonotype was seen a handful of times. The V and J genes are TRBV29-1 and TRBJ2-2, with 9 bases lining up with TRBD1. From germline, CDR1 is SQVTM and CDR2 ANQGSEA. The ends lost 1 base at V and 5 bases at J; junction bases unmatched: 5. The CDR3 sequence is 15 residues long. Written as DNA, the CDR3 is TGCAGCGTTGAAGTATACGGGACAGGGACCGGGGAGCTGTTTTTT. It specifies CSVEVYGTGTGELFF.

The V gene is TRBV5-1, the J gene TRBJ2-7; D may be TRBD1 (6 bases). Trimming removed 4 bases at V and 0 bases at J, with 17 bases between. CDR3 length: 16 residues. CDR1 is SGHRS, CDR2 YFSETQ, per germline. This CDR3 is CASSGAGRDISYEQYF. DNA for the CDR3: TGCGCCAGCAGCGGCGCGGGTCGGGACATCTCCTACGAGCAGTACTTC.

This clonotype was counted at least ten times. The gene calls are TRBV24-1 and TRBJ2-1; 13 nucleotides match TRBD2. Germline lookup yields CDR1 KGHDR and CDR2 SFDVKD. V shed 9 bases and J 14 bases; nucleotides not matched to a gene: 9. The CDR3 consists of 13 residues. The CDR3 DNA sequence: TGTGCCACCGGACTAGCGGGGGACAAAGGGAAGTTCTTC. This encodes CATGLAGDKGKFF.

This sequence joins TRBV7-9 and TRBJ2-3, with D perhaps matching TRBD1 or TRBD2 (6 bases each). V lost 6 bases, J lost 4 bases, and 8 bases lay in between. The germline V gene encodes CDR1 SEHNR and CDR2 FQNEAQ (reference sequence). The CDR3 has 12 amino acids. The CDR3 DNA sequence: TGTGCCAGCAGGGGGGGCGCAGATACGCAGTATTTT. This translates into CASRGGADTQYF.

This chain uses TRBV15 with TRBJ2-5, with D uncertain. The CDR3 covers 14 residues. Trimming took off 5 bases at V and 5 bases at J, with 15 bases between the two ends. Germline V CDR1 and CDR2: LNHNV, YYDKDF (reference sequence). The CDR3 bases are TGTGCCACCAGCCGTCCTCTAGTCTCGGAGACCCAGTACTTC. Amino acid sequence: CATSRPLVSETQYF.

This clonotype has just a few counts. The chain carries TRBV6-1 and TRBJ2-2, with 8 bases matching TRBD2. Germline trimming cut 7 bases from V and 0 bases from J; bases unmatched to any gene: 16. The length of the CDR3 is 19 residues. The germline V gene has CDR1 MNHNS and CDR2 SASEGT. This CDR3 reads CASTPLLAGGFSNTGELFF. CDR3 bases: TGTGCCAGCACCCCTCTGTTGGCGGGGGGTTTTTCGAACACCGGGGAGCTGTTTTTT.

This chain connects TRBV12-3 or TRBV12-4 to TRBJ1-5; 7 bases align to TRBD1. Trimming removed 5 bases from V and 1 base from J; junction bases left unmatched: 5. This CDR3 comprises 15 residues. CDR3 sequence reads: CASSTDRQSNQPQHF. CDR3 sequence (DNA): TGTGCCAGCAGTACGGACAGGCAGAGCAATCAGCCCCAGCATTTT.